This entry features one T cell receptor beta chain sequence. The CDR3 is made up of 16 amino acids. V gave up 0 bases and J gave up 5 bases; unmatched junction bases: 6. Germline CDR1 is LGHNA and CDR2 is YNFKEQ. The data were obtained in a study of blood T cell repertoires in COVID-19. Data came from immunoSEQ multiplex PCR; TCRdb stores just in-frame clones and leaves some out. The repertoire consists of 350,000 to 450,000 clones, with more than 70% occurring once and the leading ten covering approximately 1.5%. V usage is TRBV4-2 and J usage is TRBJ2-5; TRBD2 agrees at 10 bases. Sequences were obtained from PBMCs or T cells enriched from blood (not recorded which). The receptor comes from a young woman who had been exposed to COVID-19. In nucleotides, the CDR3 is TGTGCCAGCAGCCAAGACGGGACTAGCGCCGGGGAGACCCAGTACTTC. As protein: CASSQDGTSAGETQYF.